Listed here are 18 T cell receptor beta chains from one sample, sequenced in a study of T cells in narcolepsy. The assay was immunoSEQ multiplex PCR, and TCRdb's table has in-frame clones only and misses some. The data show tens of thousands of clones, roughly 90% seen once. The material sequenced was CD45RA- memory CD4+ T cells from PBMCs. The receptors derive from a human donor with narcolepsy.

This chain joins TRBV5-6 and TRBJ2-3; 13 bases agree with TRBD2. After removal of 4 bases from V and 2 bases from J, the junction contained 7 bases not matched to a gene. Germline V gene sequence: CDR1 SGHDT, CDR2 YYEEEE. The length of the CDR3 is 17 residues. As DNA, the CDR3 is TGTGCCAGCAGCATGCGTGGGACTAGCGGGGCCACAGATACGCAGTATTTT. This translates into CASSMRGTSGATDTQYF.

CDR3 in DNA: TGTGCCAGCAGCCAATTCTCTAGTCGTAACTCTGAGCAGTTCTTC. This encodes CASSQFSSRNSEQFF. The chain combines TRBV14 with TRBJ2-1; no reliable D call. The CDR3 totals 15 residues. Per germline, CDR1 SGHDN and CDR2 FVKESK. V lost 2 bases, J lost 9 bases, and 17 bases lay in between.

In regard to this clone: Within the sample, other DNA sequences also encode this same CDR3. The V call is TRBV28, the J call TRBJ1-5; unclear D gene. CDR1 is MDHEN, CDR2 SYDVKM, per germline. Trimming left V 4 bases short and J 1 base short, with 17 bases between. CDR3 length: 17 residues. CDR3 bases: TGTGCCAGCAGTTCGACGACGGGAGGCTGGAGCAATCAGCCCCAGCATTTT. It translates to CASSSTTGGWSNQPQHF.

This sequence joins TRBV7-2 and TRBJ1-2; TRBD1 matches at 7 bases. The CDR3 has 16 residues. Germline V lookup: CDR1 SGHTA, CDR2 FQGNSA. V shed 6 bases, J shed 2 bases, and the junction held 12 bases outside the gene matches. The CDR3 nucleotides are TGTGCCAGCAGGTCGGAGGGGGCGCCTCGGAACTATGGCTACACCTTC. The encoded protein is CASRSEGAPRNYGYTF.

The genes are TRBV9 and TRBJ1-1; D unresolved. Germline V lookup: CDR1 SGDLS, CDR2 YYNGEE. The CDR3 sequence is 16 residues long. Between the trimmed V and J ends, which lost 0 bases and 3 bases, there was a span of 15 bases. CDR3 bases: TGTGCCAGCAGCGTAGAGGCCTATCCGGGAGACACTGAAGCTTTCTTT. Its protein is CASSVEAYPGDTEAFF.

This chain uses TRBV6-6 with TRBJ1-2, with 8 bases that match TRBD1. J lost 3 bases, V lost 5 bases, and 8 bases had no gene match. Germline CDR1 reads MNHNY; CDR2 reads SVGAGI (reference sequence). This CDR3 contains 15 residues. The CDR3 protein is CASSITSGGDYGYTF. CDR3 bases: TGTGCCAGCAGTATTACTTCAGGGGGCGACTATGGCTACACCTTC.

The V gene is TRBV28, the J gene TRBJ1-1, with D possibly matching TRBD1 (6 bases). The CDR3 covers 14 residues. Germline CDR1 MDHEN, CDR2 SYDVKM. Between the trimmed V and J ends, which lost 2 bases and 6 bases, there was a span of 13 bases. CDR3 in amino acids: CASSLPQGWAEAFF. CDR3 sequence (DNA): TGTGCCAGCAGTTTACCACAGGGTTGGGCTGAAGCTTTCTTT.

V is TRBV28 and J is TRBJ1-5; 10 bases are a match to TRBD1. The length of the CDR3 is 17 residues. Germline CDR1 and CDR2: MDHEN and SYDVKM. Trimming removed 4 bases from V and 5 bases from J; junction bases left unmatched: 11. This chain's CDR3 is CASSYAGTGALDQPQHF. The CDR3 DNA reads TGTGCCAGCAGTTACGCCGGGACAGGGGCTTTAGATCAGCCCCAGCATTTT.

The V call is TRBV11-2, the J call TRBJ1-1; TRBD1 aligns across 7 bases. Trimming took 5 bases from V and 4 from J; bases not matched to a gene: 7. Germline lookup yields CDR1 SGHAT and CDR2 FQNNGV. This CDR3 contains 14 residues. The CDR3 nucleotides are TGTGCCAGCAGCCAGGAGGGGGCCGTCACTGAAGCTTTCTTT. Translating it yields CASSQEGAVTEAFF.

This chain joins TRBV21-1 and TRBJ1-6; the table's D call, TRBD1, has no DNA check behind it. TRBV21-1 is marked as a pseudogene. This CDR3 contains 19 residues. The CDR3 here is CASSKDHRGPSSYNSPLHF. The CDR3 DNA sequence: TGTGCCAGCAGCAAAGACCACAGGGGACCAAGCTCCTATAATTCACCCCTCCACTTT.

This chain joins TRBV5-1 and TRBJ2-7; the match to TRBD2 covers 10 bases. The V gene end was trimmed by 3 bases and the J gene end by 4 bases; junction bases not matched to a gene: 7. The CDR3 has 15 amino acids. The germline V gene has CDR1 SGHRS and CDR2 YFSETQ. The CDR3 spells CASSSGASGSYEQYF. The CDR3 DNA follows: TGCGCCAGCAGCTCTGGGGCTAGCGGGAGTTACGAGCAGTACTTC.

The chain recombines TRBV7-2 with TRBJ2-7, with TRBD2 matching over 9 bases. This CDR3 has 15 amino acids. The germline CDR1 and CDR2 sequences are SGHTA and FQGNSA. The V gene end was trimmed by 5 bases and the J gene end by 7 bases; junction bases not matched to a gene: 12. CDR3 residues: CASSRSGRVDVEQYF. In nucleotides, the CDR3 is TGTGCCAGCAGCCGTAGCGGGAGAGTGGACGTAGAGCAGTACTTC.

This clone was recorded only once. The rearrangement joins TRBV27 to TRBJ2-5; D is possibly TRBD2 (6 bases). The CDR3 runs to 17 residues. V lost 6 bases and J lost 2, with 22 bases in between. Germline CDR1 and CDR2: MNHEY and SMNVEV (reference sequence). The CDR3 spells CASSHRDLSGRQETQYF. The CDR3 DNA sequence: TGTGCCAGCAGCCACCGGGACCTCAGCGGGCGACAAGAGACCCAGTACTTC.

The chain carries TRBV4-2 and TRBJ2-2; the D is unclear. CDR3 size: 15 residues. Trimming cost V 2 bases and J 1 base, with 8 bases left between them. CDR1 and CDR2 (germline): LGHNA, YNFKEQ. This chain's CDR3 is CASSQPLMNTGELFF. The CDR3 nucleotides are TGTGCCAGCAGCCAACCCTTGATGAACACCGGGGAGCTGTTTTTT.

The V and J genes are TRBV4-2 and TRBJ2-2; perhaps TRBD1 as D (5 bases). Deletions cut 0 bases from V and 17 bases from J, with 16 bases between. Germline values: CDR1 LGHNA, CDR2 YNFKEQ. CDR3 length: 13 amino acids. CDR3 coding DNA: TGTGCCAGCAGCCAAGATATCAGGACACCCCCTTTTTTT. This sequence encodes CASSQDIRTPPFF.

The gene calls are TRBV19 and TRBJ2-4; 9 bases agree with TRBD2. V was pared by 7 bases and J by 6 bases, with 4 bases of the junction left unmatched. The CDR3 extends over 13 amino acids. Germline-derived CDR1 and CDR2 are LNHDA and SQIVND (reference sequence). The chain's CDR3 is CASTPTSGNIQYF. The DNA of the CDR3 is TGTGCCAGTACCCCGACTAGCGGAAACATTCAGTACTTC.

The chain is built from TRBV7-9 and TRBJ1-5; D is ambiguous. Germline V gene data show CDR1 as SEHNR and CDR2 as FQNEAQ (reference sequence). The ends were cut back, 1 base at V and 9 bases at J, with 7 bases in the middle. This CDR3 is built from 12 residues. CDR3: CASSLDQGPQHF. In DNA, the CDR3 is TGTGCCAGCAGCTTAGATCAAGGGCCCCAGCATTTT.

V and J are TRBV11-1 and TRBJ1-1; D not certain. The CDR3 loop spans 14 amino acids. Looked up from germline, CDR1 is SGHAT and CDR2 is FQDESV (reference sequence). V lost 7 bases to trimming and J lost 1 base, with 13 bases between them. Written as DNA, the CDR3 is TGTGCCAGCAACCTAGGACGGGGGAACACTGAAGCTTTCTTT. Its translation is CASNLGRGNTEAFF.